This TCR beta chain emerged from a study of response to subunit inactivated influenza vaccine. Whole-study findings and limits: The authors suggested that few new T cells are recruited per seasonal influenza vaccination.

A word on this clonotype: As yet, its antigen is unknown.

This CDR3 is 15 amino acids long. Trimming took 4 bases from V and 1 from J; bases not matched to a gene: 5. TCRdb used MiXCR to reprocess the RT-PCR reads, holding one entry per CDR3 protein. The sample holds around 480,000 distinct CDR3 sequences; approximately 11% are singletons and the top ten take around 12%. The origin of this receptor is a man in his fifties or sixties who received an inactivated influenza vaccine. The sequencing here drew on PBMCs from blood, taken 40 to 50 days after vaccination. The chain combines TRBV12-3 or TRBV12-4 with TRBJ1-1; 8 nucleotides line up with TRBD1. The CDR3 reads CASSYFGQGNTEAFF. The CDR3 region has the DNA TGTGCCAGCAGTTACTTCGGACAGGGGAACACTGAAGCTTTCTTT.